This T cell receptor (beta chain) originates from a study of T cells in Graves' hyperthyroidism and ophthalmopathy. Study-wide points: Researchers report that a 13 V-J model separated ophthalmopathy from stable hyperthyroidism. For ophthalmopathy, model prediction preceded onset by a median roughly 6.2 months.

Stable Graves' hyperthyroidism denoted no ophthalmopathy progression over 18 months. This clonotype was found a few times. The target antigen is unknown. Amplified regions were TCR beta CDR3 sequences from RNA transcripts. HTBI primers were used for first-round RT-PCR of the TCR CDR3. TCRdb fed the multiplex PCR reads into MiXCR, producing one record per CDR3 protein. Seen here are about 620,000 distinct CDR3 sequences, about 16% observed once, and the top ten hold 3% to 4.5%. This sequence originates from a woman under 40 with Graves' hyperthyroidism. Sequenced sample: blood.

This CDR3 is CASSYSPGYYNEQFF. CDR3 in DNA: TGTGCCAGCAGTTACTCGCCAGGATACTACAATGAGCAGTTCTTC. The V and J genes are TRBV6-6 and TRBJ2-1, with unresolved D. The CDR3 runs 15 residues. Germline V lookup: CDR1 MNHNY, CDR2 SVGAGI (reference sequence). V was shortened by 0 bases and J by 3 bases, with 9 bases between the two germline ends.